The subject of this entry is one T cell receptor beta chain. Its antigen is unknown. The entry originates in a study of OX40 agonist ivuxolimab in advanced cancers. The wider study: Every 2 weeks, patients got intravenous ivuxolimab at one of six dose levels (0.01-10 mg/kg). Notes on the study in general: Patients who responded partially at 0.1-3.0 mg/kg showed clonal expansion ranking among the lowest. The work left the antigen specificity of expanded peripheral T cells undetermined.

The germline V gene has CDR1 SNHLY and CDR2 FYNNEI. The CDR3 runs 16 residues. Trimming took 7 bases from V and 3 from J, leaving 22 bases between them. Method: immunoSEQ multiplex PCR; TCRdb's copy keeps in-frame clones and lacks some. The table includes 99,000 or so clones, approximately 80% detected once. Specimen: CD4+ or CD8+ T cells sorted from blood, collected in a trial of the OX40 agonist ivuxolimab. The chain is built from TRBV2 and TRBJ2-7, with TRBD1 as a possible D gene (6 bases). The sequence was obtained from an adult with an advanced solid tumor such as melanoma, head and neck, liver or kidney cancer. CDR3 protein: CASTPTVRDTNYEQYF. The DNA of the CDR3 is TGTGCCAGCACTCCCACCGTCCGGGACACCAACTACGAGCAGTACTTC.